This section outlines one T cell receptor beta chain sequence together with its context. The antigen remains undetermined. At the DNA level, this CDR3 is encoded by other sequences in the same sample as well. V was clipped by 2 bases and J by 4 bases, with 10 bases between them. CDR1 and CDR2 from the germline V gene are SGDLS and YYNGEE. This CDR3 comprises 14 residues. Per the authors' pipeline: Junction-only immunoSEQ data arrived without quality scores, meaning filtering differed. The assay was immunoSEQ multiplex PCR, and TCRdb's table has in-frame clones only and misses some. The DNA was the basis for D and trimming; V, J and clone size are from that table. The repertoire includes around 1 million clones, approximately 76% of them detected once, and approximately 1.5% sits in the top ten. The data stem from a study of shared clonotypes between healthy human individuals. Study-level information: Per-donor plates numbered three CD4 naive, three CD4 memory, two CD8 naive and one CD8 memory. Overall study findings and caveats: Naive subsets typically showed greater estimated richness than memory subsets.

HIV-negative, healthy adults without recent acute infections or vaccinations were the donors. This TCR was recovered from a man younger than 35 in good health. This sequence joins TRBV9 and TRBJ1-3, with D perhaps TRBD1 (6 bases). The material sequenced was memory CD4+ T cells sorted from blood. The sample's subset: CD45RA-negative fraction. The CDR3: CASSVAGGGNTIYF. The CDR3 region has the DNA TGTGCCAGCAGCGTCGCCGGGGGCGGAAACACCATATATTTT.